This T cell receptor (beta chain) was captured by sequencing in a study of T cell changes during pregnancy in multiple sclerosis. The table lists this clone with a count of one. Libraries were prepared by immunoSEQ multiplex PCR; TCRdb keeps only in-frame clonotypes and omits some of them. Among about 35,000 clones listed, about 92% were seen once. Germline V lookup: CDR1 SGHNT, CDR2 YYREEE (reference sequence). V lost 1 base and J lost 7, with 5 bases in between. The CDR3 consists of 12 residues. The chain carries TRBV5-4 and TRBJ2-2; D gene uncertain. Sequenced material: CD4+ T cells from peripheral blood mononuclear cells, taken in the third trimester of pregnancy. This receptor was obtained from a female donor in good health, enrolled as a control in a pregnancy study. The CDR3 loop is CASSLFIGELFF. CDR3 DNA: TGTGCCAGCAGCTTGTTTATCGGGGAGCTGTTTTTT. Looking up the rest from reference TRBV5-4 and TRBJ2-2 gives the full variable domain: ETGVTQSPTHLIKTRGQQVTLRCSSQSGHNTVSWYQQALGQGPQFIFQYYREEENGRGNFPPRFSGLQFPNYSSELNVNALELDDSALYLCASSLFIGELFFGEGSRLTVL.